The next 16 T cell receptor beta chains were all read from a single sample in a study of cytomegalovirus exposure and HLA in healthy donors. Vbeta (60) and Jbeta (13) primers were used in the PCR. Libraries were prepared by immunoSEQ multiplex PCR; TCRdb keeps only in-frame clonotypes and omits some of them. The table shows more than 150,000 clones, with over 80% occurring only once. Sequenced: PBMCs. The receptor source for this set is a man in his forties or fifties in good health and CMV-seronegative.

This chain links TRBV28 with TRBJ2-7, with TRBD1 matching 7 bases. J was trimmed by 4 bases and V by 2 bases; bases with no gene match: 8. The CDR3 extends over 15 amino acids. Germline CDR1 MDHEN, CDR2 SYDVKM. The CDR3 reads CASSLRDRLIYEQYF. CDR3 DNA: TGTGCCAGCAGTTTACGGGACAGATTGATTTACGAGCAGTACTTC.

This sequence joins TRBV11-2 and TRBJ2-7; 7 nucleotides agree with TRBD2. The junction had 6 bases not matched to a gene; V was cut back by 5 bases and J by 2 bases. The CDR3 loop spans 14 amino acids. Germline V gene sequence: CDR1 SGHAT, CDR2 FQNNGV. CDR3 DNA: TGTGCCAGCAGCCCCGCAACTAGCGCCTACGAGCAGTACTTC. Its protein is CASSPATSAYEQYF.

This clone was found a few times. The rearrangement uses TRBV7-3 and TRBJ1-2; possible D gene TRBD1, 6 bases. There are 13 residues in the CDR3. The germline V and J ends were trimmed by 3 bases and 6 bases, with 11 bases remaining between them. Germline V CDR1 and CDR2: SGHTA, FQGTGA. The CDR3 DNA reads TGTGCCAGCAGCTTGGCAGGGGTGCATGGCTACACCTTC. Protein product: CASSLAGVHGYTF.

This chain uses TRBV9 with TRBJ1-4; no definite D call. Germline lookup yields CDR1 SGDLS and CDR2 YYNGEE. This CDR3 has 15 residues. The germline V and J ends were trimmed by 0 bases and 8 bases, with 14 bases remaining between them. The CDR3 DNA reads as TGTGCCAGCAGCGTAGGGATTGAGGGAGGAGAAAAACTGTTTTTT. This sequence encodes CASSVGIEGGEKLFF.

This rearrangement joins TRBV25-1 to TRBJ1-3, with 7 positions matching TRBD1. V was pared by 5 bases and J by 1 base, with 2 bases of the junction left unmatched. Germline loops: CDR1 MGHDK, CDR2 SYGVNS. This CDR3 is 14 amino acids long. CDR3 sequence (DNA): TGTGCCAGCAGTCCCAGGGGGTCTGGAAACACCATATATTTT. Translation: CASSPRGSGNTIYF.

V gene TRBV23-1 combines with J gene TRBJ2-1, with 14 bases lining up with TRBD2. TRBV23-1 is flagged as an ORF with uncertain function. J lost 0 bases, V lost 0 bases, and 1 base had no gene match. There are 18 residues in the CDR3. The CDR3 here is CASSQSGTSGSSYNEQFF. In DNA, the CDR3 is TGCGCCAGCAGTCAATCGGGGACTAGCGGGAGCTCCTACAATGAGCAGTTCTTC.

This chain links TRBV7-2 with TRBJ1-1; D remains unclear. Germline CDR1 SGHTA, CDR2 FQGNSA. The germline V and J ends were trimmed by 4 bases and 8 bases, with 2 bases remaining between them. This CDR3 is 9 amino acids long. This CDR3 reads CASSSEAFF. The CDR3 nucleotides read TGTGCCAGCAGCTCGGAAGCTTTCTTT.

As DNA, the CDR3 is TGTGCCAGCAGTACCCGGGACAGTAATGAAAAACTGTTTTTT. Translated: CASSTRDSNEKLFF. The gene calls are TRBV27 and TRBJ1-4, with 7 bases identical to TRBD1. Germline assignment: CDR1 MNHEY and CDR2 SMNVEV (reference sequence). The V gene end was trimmed by 5 bases and the J gene end by 4 bases; junction bases not matched to a gene: 4. The CDR3 totals 14 residues.

J is TRBJ1-2 and V is TRBV28; the D gene is possibly TRBD1 (5 bases). V lost 2 bases and J lost 4, with 11 bases in between. CDR3 length: 14 amino acids. Germline V gene lookup returns CDR1 MDHEN and CDR2 SYDVKM. CDR3 nucleotide sequence: TGTGCCAGCAGTTTAATGCGGGGGAGCTATGGCTACACCTTC. It codes for CASSLMRGSYGYTF.

The chain joins TRBV7-2 to TRBJ2-7; TRBD1 matches 7 bases. This CDR3 comprises 12 residues. Losses at the gene ends were 6 bases for V and 6 bases for J; bases not matched to a gene: 5. Germline V gene lookup returns CDR1 SGHTA and CDR2 FQGNSA. CDR3 in amino acids: CASSRQGREQYF. The CDR3 DNA reads as TGTGCCAGCAGTAGACAGGGTCGCGAGCAGTACTTC. Based on the CDR3 plus reference TRBV7-2 and TRBJ2-7, the full variable domain is GAGVSQSPSNKVTEKGKDVELRCDPISGHTALYWYRQSLGQGLEFLIYFQGNSAPDKSGLPSDRFSAERTGGSVSTLTIQRTQQEDSAVYLCASSRQGREQYFGPGTRLTVT.

Points on this clone: The junction and the germline gene differ at one end; a read error may be behind it. The rearrangement joins TRBV5-1 to TRBJ2-2; 14 nucleotides line up with TRBD2. The CDR3 runs to 18 residues. Germline CDR1 and CDR2: SGHRS and YFSETQ. CDR3 in DNA: TGCGCCAGCAGCTCGGGACTAGCGGGAGAGGCGAAGACCGGGGAGCTGTTTTTT. Residues: CASSSGLAGEAKTGELFF.

The rearrangement joins TRBV18 to TRBJ1-5, with no clear D. In germline, CDR1 is KGHSH, CDR2 LQKENI. Trimming left V 3 bases short and J 7 bases short, with 13 bases between. This CDR3 region has 14 residues. Written as DNA, the CDR3 is TGTGCCAGCTCACCGAGGGCAGGTGAACAGCCCCAGCATTTT. Its translation: CASSPRAGEQPQHF.

V usage is TRBV28 and J usage is TRBJ2-1; a possible D gene is TRBD2 (5 bases). Germline-derived CDR1 and CDR2 are MDHEN and SYDVKM. Trimming removed 5 bases from V and 8 bases from J, with 19 bases in between. This CDR3 region has 15 residues. The CDR3 bases are TGTGCCAGCAGTGGCGGACTGGCCGACGGGGATGAGCAGTTCTTC. This codes for CASSGGLADGDEQFF.

The chain uses TRBV2 and TRBJ2-5; no clear D gene. V lost 5 bases to trimming and J lost 11 bases, with 24 bases between them. The CDR3 runs 15 residues. Germline CDR1 is SNHLY and CDR2 is FYNNEI. The CDR3 DNA follows: TGTGCCAGCAGTCCCACTGGGCCATCTCGTTATGAGCAGTACTTC. It encodes CASSPTGPSRYEQYF. The full variable domain, completed using reference TRBV2 and TRBJ2-5, is EPEVTQTPSHQVTQMGQEVILRCVPISNHLYFYWYRQILGQKVEFLVSFYNNEISEKSEIFDDQFSVERPDGSNFTLKIRSTKLEDSAMYFCASSPTGPSRYEQYFGPGTRLLVL.

The CDR3 DNA is TGTGCCTGGAGTGTATGGGGAGGGCAAGAGACCCAGTACTTC. It is translated as CAWSVWGGQETQYF. The chain combines TRBV30 with TRBJ2-5; 7 nucleotides align to TRBD2. From germline, CDR1 is GTSNPN and CDR2 SVGIG (reference sequence). This CDR3 has 14 residues. V lost 0 bases and J lost 2; bases outside the gene matches: 3.

The chain joins TRBV19 to TRBJ1-1; D is undetermined. Between the trimmed V and J ends, which lost 6 bases and 5 bases, there was a span of 16 bases. Looked up from germline, CDR1 is LNHDA and CDR2 is SQIVND (reference sequence). This CDR3 is 14 amino acids long. In DNA form, the CDR3 reads TGTGCCAGTAGGCCCGGAGAGAGGGATACTGAAGCTTTCTTT. Protein product: CASRPGERDTEAFF.